This T cell receptor (beta chain) came from a study of T cell changes during pregnancy in multiple sclerosis. This CDR3 has 15 amino acids. Germline values: CDR1 SGHVS, CDR2 FNYEAQ. The V gene lost 3 bases and the J gene lost 0 bases, with 9 bases spanning the gap. Sequencing was performed with immunoSEQ multiplex PCR; in TCRdb, only in-frame clones are kept and a portion is missing. Of about 45,000 clones listed, about 88% were seen once; the top ten hold around 0.63%. The V call is TRBV7-6, the J call TRBJ2-1; unclear D gene. The source is a female donor with multiple sclerosis, enrolled in a pregnancy study. The material was CD4+ T cells from peripheral blood mononuclear cells, obtained in the first trimester of pregnancy. The CDR3 here is CASSFAPDSYNEQFF. The CDR3 region has the DNA TGTGCCAGCAGCTTCGCCCCAGACTCCTACAATGAGCAGTTCTTC.